Listed below are T cell receptor beta chains from one sample, sequenced in a study of early T cells in non-severe SARS-CoV-2 infection. Via MiXCR, TCRdb re-called the 5' RACE reads, giving one row per CDR3 protein. The sample has roughly 69,000 distinct CDR3 sequences; 10% are singletons. This sample comprised whole blood, obtained at baseline. These receptors were obtained from an adult who was a healthcare worker with PCR-confirmed SARS-CoV-2 infection or an uninfected control (not recorded which). CDR3s include the opening cysteine and the closing phenylalanine or tryptophan. Each record gives: J gene, clone size, V gene, CDR3 length, D gene, CDR3 protein, CDR3 DNA. The D gene is left open where the match is weak. Size is stated for part of the rows, as once, few or many counts, or as a class when the clone is expanded.

J: TRBJ2-1; size: many; V: TRBV20-1; length: 20; D: .; CDR3: CSARDLKVQRSGFSYNEQFF; DNA: TGCAGTGCTAGAGATTTGAAGGTTCAACGGAGCGGGTTCTCCTACAATGAGCAGTTCTTC
J: TRBJ2-6; size: .; V: TRBV6-4; length: 16; D: .; CDR3: CASSPAGSSGANVLTF; DNA: TGTGCCAGCAGTCCGGCAGGTTCCTCTGGGGCCAACGTCCTGACTTTC
J: TRBJ2-7; size: many; V: TRBV28; length: 15; D: TRBD2; CDR3: CASSPRAASGVEQYF; DNA: TGTGCCAGCAGTCCCAGGGCCGCGAGCGGGGTCGAGCAGTACTTC
J: TRBJ2-7; size: many; V: TRBV11-2; length: 15; D: .; CDR3: CASSLSTGDLYEQYF; DNA: TGTGCCAGCAGCTTAAGTACGGGAGATTTGTACGAGCAGTACTTC
J: TRBJ2-7; size: many; V: TRBV28; length: 12; D: TRBD2; CDR3: CASLAGTYEQYF; DNA: TGTGCCAGTCTAGCGGGAACCTACGAGCAGTACTTC
J: TRBJ2-4; size: few; V: TRBV6-5; length: 15; D: .; CDR3: CASSYQLSDRKNQYF; DNA: TGTGCCAGCAGTTACCAGCTATCTGACAGAAAAAATCAGTACTTC
J: TRBJ2-6; size: few; V: TRBV6-2/TRBV6-3; length: 15; D: .; CDR3: CASSPTSPGANVLTF; DNA: TGTGCCAGCAGCCCAACTAGCCCTGGGGCCAACGTCCTGACTTTC
J: TRBJ1-6; size: .; V: TRBV28; length: 13; D: .; CDR3: CASSSAANSPLHF; DNA: TGTGCCAGCAGTTCGGCGGCGAATTCACCCCTCCACTTT
J: TRBJ1-4; size: .; V: TRBV29-1; length: 13; D: .; CDR3: CSGRTAFGEKLFF; DNA: TGTAGCGGCCGGACAGCCTTCGGCGAAAAACTGTTTTTT
J: TRBJ1-1; size: many; V: TRBV12-5; length: 14; D: .; CDR3: CASGPRDRSTEAFF; DNA: TGTGCTAGTGGCCCCCGGGACCGCAGCACTGAAGCTTTCTTT
J: TRBJ1-1; size: .; V: TRBV6-5; length: 14; D: TRBD1; CDR3: CASSPPGQGGTAFF; DNA: TGTGCCAGCAGCCCCCCCGGACAGGGAGGGACGGCTTTCTTT
J: TRBJ2-3; size: .; V: TRBV20-1; length: 15; D: .; CDR3: CSALTSWGYTDTQYF; DNA: TGCAGTGCCCTGACTAGTTGGGGGTACACAGATACGCAGTATTTT
J: TRBJ2-3; size: few; V: TRBV4-3; length: 19; D: TRBD2; CDR3: CASSQVAAGEAFWQATQYF; DNA: TGCGCCAGCAGCCAAGTTGCCGCGGGGGAGGCGTTTTGGCAGGCAACGCAGTATTTT
J: TRBJ2-5; size: many; V: TRBV11-2; length: 14; D: TRBD1; CDR3: CASREPGQQETQYF; DNA: TGTGCCAGCAGGGAACCGGGACAGCAAGAGACCCAGTACTTC
J: TRBJ2-7; size: .; V: TRBV5-1; length: 19; D: TRBD2; CDR3: CASSLAALIGHSGSDEQYF; DNA: TGCGCCAGCAGCTTGGCCGCTTTGATAGGGCATAGCGGGAGCGACGAGCAGTACTTC
J: TRBJ1-4; size: few; V: TRBV12-3/TRBV12-4; length: 15; D: TRBD1; CDR3: CASSLGQGGGEKLFF; DNA: TGTGCCAGCAGTTTAGGACAGGGTGGAGGGGAAAAACTGTTTTTT
J: TRBJ2-5; size: few; V: TRBV24-1; length: 13; D: .; CDR3: CATSDLGRETQYF; DNA: TGTGCCACCAGTGATCTGGGGAGAGAGACCCAGTACTTC
J: TRBJ1-6; size: .; V: TRBV4-2; length: 17; D: .; CDR3: CASSQGRRSSYNSPLHF; DNA: TGTGCCAGCAGCCAAGGGCGGCGGAGCTCCTATAATTCACCCCTCCACTTT
J: TRBJ1-1; size: many; V: TRBV29-1; length: 14; D: TRBD1; CDR3: CSTSWDRGWTEAFF; DNA: TGCAGCACCTCTTGGGACAGGGGGTGGACTGAAGCTTTCTTT
J: TRBJ2-5; size: .; V: TRBV27; length: 17; D: .; CDR3: CASSFWPPRRYQETQYF; DNA: TGTGCCAGCAGTTTCTGGCCCCCGAGGAGGTACCAAGAGACCCAGTACTTC
J: TRBJ2-2; size: .; V: TRBV6-5; length: 14; D: .; CDR3: CASTRGRLTGELFF; DNA: TGTGCCAGCACAAGGGGCAGACTGACCGGGGAGCTGTTTTTT
J: TRBJ2-3; size: .; V: TRBV7-3; length: 12; D: .; CDR3: CASGQVSDTQYF; DNA: TGTGCCAGCGGCCAAGTATCAGATACGCAGTATTTT
J: TRBJ2-3; size: many; V: TRBV6-1; length: 17; D: TRBD2; CDR3: CASSRLAGGLGPDTQYF; DNA: TGTGCCAGCAGTCGCCTAGCGGGAGGGCTAGGCCCAGATACGCAGTATTTT
J: TRBJ1-2; size: few; V: TRBV3-1; length: 15; D: TRBD1; CDR3: CASSQWDRENYGYTF; DNA: TGTGCCAGCAGCCAATGGGACAGGGAAAACTATGGCTACACCTTC
J: TRBJ2-7; size: .; V: TRBV16; length: 15; D: .; CDR3: CASSHSSGQTYEQYF; DNA: TGTGCCAGCAGCCACAGTTCCGGGCAAACCTACGAGCAGTACTTC
J: TRBJ2-3; size: many; V: TRBV24-1; length: 19; D: TRBD1; CDR3: CATSDLRGTGTHSTDTQYF; DNA: TGTGCCACCAGTGATTTGCGCGGGACAGGAACTCATAGCACAGATACGCAGTATTTT
J: TRBJ1-6; size: few; V: TRBV5-1; length: 15; D: .; CDR3: CASSPAARLNSPLHF; DNA: TGCGCCAGCAGCCCCGCCGCGCGCCTAAATTCACCCCTCCACTTT
J: TRBJ2-3; size: few; V: TRBV2; length: 18; D: .; CDR3: CASNGRWGVAGLTDTQYF; DNA: TGTGCCAGCAATGGCCGCTGGGGGGTGGCGGGCCTCACAGATACGCAGTATTTT
J: TRBJ2-1; size: .; V: TRBV28; length: 14; D: TRBD1; CDR3: CASTGQGPYNEQFF; DNA: TGTGCCAGTACAGGACAGGGTCCCTATAATGAGCAGTTCTTC
J: TRBJ2-1; size: few; V: TRBV7-8; length: 18; D: TRBD2; CDR3: CASSLRRLAGDSYNEQFF; DNA: TGTGCCAGCAGCTTAAGACGACTAGCGGGAGACTCCTACAATGAGCAGTTCTTC
J: TRBJ2-7; size: few; V: TRBV7-2; length: 13; D: .; CDR3: CASSPRQNYEQYF; DNA: TGTGCCAGCAGCCCTAGACAGAACTACGAGCAGTACTTC
J: TRBJ2-4; size: .; V: TRBV2; length: 17; D: TRBD2; CDR3: CASSEASAGGPKNIQYF; DNA: TGTGCCAGCAGTGAAGCATCAGCGGGAGGGCCCAAAAACATTCAGTACTTC
J: TRBJ2-7; size: many; V: TRBV29-1; length: 14; D: .; CDR3: CSAKDTGLSYEQYF; DNA: TGCAGCGCAAAGGACACGGGGCTCTCCTACGAGCAGTACTTC
J: TRBJ2-4; size: few; V: TRBV6-2/TRBV6-3; length: 13; D: .; CDR3: CASSQGLKNIQYF; DNA: TGTGCCAGCAGTCAAGGACTCAAGAACATTCAGTACTTC
J: TRBJ2-7; size: many; V: TRBV7-9; length: 14; D: TRBD1; CDR3: CASSLQGASYEQYF; DNA: TGTGCCAGCAGCCTACAGGGGGCCTCCTACGAGCAGTACTTC
J: TRBJ2-1; size: few; V: TRBV3-1; length: 15; D: TRBD2; CDR3: CASSPTFGGRALSFF; DNA: TGTGCCAGCAGCCCCACGTTTGGCGGGAGGGCCCTCTCGTTCTTC
J: TRBJ2-5; size: many; V: TRBV6-5; length: 13; D: TRBD2; CDR3: CASSPGTSGPQYF; DNA: TGTGCCAGCAGTCCCGGGACTAGCGGGCCCCAGTACTTC
J: TRBJ2-7; size: .; V: TRBV20-1; length: 13; D: .; CDR3: CSAREEGPYEQYF; DNA: TGCAGTGCTAGAGAAGAGGGCCCCTACGAGCAGTACTTC
J: TRBJ1-5; size: .; V: TRBV24-1; length: 15; D: .; CDR3: CATSDDGTPNQPQHF; DNA: TGTGCCACCAGTGATGACGGGACACCCAATCAGCCCCAGCATTTT
J: TRBJ2-7; size: many; V: TRBV4-3; length: 13; D: TRBD1; CDR3: CASSPTGDYEQYF; DNA: TGCGCCAGCAGCCCGACAGGGGATTACGAGCAGTACTTC
J: TRBJ2-7; size: few; V: TRBV6-5; length: 15; D: TRBD1; CDR3: CASTNSGTGSYEQYF; DNA: TGTGCCAGCACCAACTCCGGGACAGGGTCCTACGAGCAGTACTTC
J: TRBJ2-2; size: .; V: TRBV5-1; length: 14; D: .; CDR3: CASSLGQVTGELFF; DNA: TGCGCCAGCAGCTTGGGTCAGGTGACCGGGGAGCTGTTTTTT
J: TRBJ1-1; size: .; V: TRBV9; length: 14; D: TRBD1; CDR3: CASSGTGTGTEAFF; DNA: TGTGCCAGCAGTGGGACAGGGACTGGGACTGAAGCTTTCTTT
J: TRBJ2-7; size: many; V: TRBV10-3; length: 12; D: .; CDR3: CATRDTVYEQYF; DNA: TGTGCCACGAGGGACACGGTCTACGAGCAGTACTTC
J: TRBJ1-3; size: many; V: TRBV6-2/TRBV6-3; length: 14; D: .; CDR3: CASSYGYRGNTIYF; DNA: TGTGCCAGCAGTTACGGATACAGAGGAAACACCATATATTTT
J: TRBJ1-3; size: once; V: TRBV7-2; length: 16; D: .; CDR3: CASSLVSGVGGNTIYF; DNA: TGTGCCAGCAGCTTAGTTTCAGGGGTTGGCGGAAACACCATATATTTT
J: TRBJ2-2; size: few; V: TRBV29-1; length: 14; D: TRBD2; CDR3: CSVKSGRLSGELFF; DNA: TGCAGCGTAAAAAGCGGGAGATTATCCGGGGAGCTGTTTTTT
J: TRBJ1-5; size: many; V: TRBV3-1; length: 15; D: .; CDR3: CASSPTEGMNQPQHF; DNA: TGTGCCAGCAGCCCAACCGAGGGGATGAATCAGCCCCAGCATTTT
J: TRBJ2-5; size: many; V: TRBV20-1; length: 12; D: .; CDR3: CSAIWTQETQYF; DNA: TGCAGTGCTATATGGACCCAAGAGACCCAGTACTTC
J: TRBJ2-3; size: many; V: TRBV7-9; length: 15; D: TRBD1; CDR3: CASSPRQGSTDTQYF; DNA: TGTGCCAGCAGCCCACGACAGGGAAGCACAGATACGCAGTATTTT
J: TRBJ2-7; size: few; V: TRBV20-1; length: 12; D: TRBD1; CDR3: CSFLQGAYEQYF; DNA: TGCAGCTTTCTACAGGGGGCGTACGAGCAGTACTTC
J: TRBJ1-6; size: few; V: TRBV7-9; length: 14; D: .; CDR3: CASSLGAENSPLHF; DNA: TGTGCCAGCAGCTTGGGAGCAGAAAATTCACCCCTCCACTTT
J: TRBJ1-6; size: .; V: TRBV15; length: 13; D: .; CDR3: CATSGKGHSPLHF; DNA: TGTGCCACCAGCGGGAAGGGTCACTCACCCCTCCACTTT